These T cell receptor beta chains were read from a single sample in a study of PD-L1 blockade in urothelial cancer. Assay: immunoSEQ multiplex PCR; the TCRdb copy retains only in-frame clones and omits some. The data contain tens of thousands of clones, roughly 87% of them singletons. Sequencing used PBMCs, obtained around atezolizumab (anti-PD-L1) treatment. These receptors all come from a woman in her 70s with urothelial cancer. CDR3s include the opening cysteine and the closing phenylalanine or tryptophan. The D gene is left open where the match is weak. For some rows the clone size is stated as once, few or many, or as a class when expanded; others skip it.

CDR3aa | CDR3nt | j_gene | v_gene | abundance | d_gene
CASSPITATNEKLFF | TGTGCCAGCTCACCAATTACAGCAACTAATGAAAAACTGTTTTTT | TRBJ1-4 | TRBV18 | once | NA
CSAASGSNEQFF | TGCAGCGCGGCTAGCGGGAGCAATGAGCAGTTCTTC | TRBJ2-1 | TRBV29-1 | NA | TRBD2
CASSLAAAGRGRNNEQFF | TGTGCCAGCAGCTTGGCTGCTGCGGGCAGGGGCCGAAACAATGAGCAGTTCTTC | TRBJ2-1 | TRBV5-4 | NA | NA
CASSFFSGSLIQETQYF | TGTGCCAGCAGCTTTTTTAGCGGGAGTTTGATCCAAGAGACCCAGTACTTC | TRBJ2-5 | TRBV7-9 | NA | TRBD2
CASSQVGQRAEAFF | TGCGCCAGCAGCCAAGTGGGACAGAGGGCTGAAGCTTTCTTT | TRBJ1-1 | TRBV4-3 | few | TRBD1
CASSYSGQMNTEAFF | TGTGCCAGCAGTTACTCGGGACAGATGAACACTGAAGCTTTCTTT | TRBJ1-1 | TRBV6-6 | NA | TRBD1
CASSLGQYTDTQYF | TGTGCCAGCAGTTTAGGACAGTACACAGATACGCAGTATTTT | TRBJ2-3 | TRBV28 | NA | NA
CASSLFQGRGTQYF | TGTGCCAGCAGCTTATTTCAAGGACGGGGGACCCAGTACTTC | TRBJ2-5 | TRBV5-4 | NA | NA
CASNGLAGSTDTQYF | TGTGCCAGCAACGGACTAGCGGGAAGCACAGATACGCAGTATTTT | TRBJ2-3 | TRBV6-1 | NA | TRBD2
CASSHERGGEQYF | TGCGCCAGCAGCCATGAGAGGGGGGGCGAGCAGTACTTC | TRBJ2-7 | TRBV4-1 | NA | NA
CASSQDSVTRSYGYTF | TGCGCCAGCAGCCAAGATTCGGTCACCCGAAGCTATGGCTACACCTTC | TRBJ1-2 | TRBV4-1 | few | NA
CASSSGGRGSNFREQYF | TGTGCCAGCAGCTCAGGAGGCCGAGGGAGTAACTTCCGCGAGCAGTACTTC | TRBJ2-7 | TRBV7-2 | NA | NA
CASSQQGKAFF | TGTGCCAGCAGTCAACAGGGGAAGGCTTTCTTT | TRBJ1-1 | TRBV27 | few | TRBD1
CASSGGGDAYNEQFF | TGTGCCAGCAGCGGCGGGGGTGACGCCTACAATGAGCAGTTCTTC | TRBJ2-1 | TRBV9 | once | TRBD2
CASRSRGTFGYTF | TGTGCCAGCAGATCCCGCGGGACTTTTGGCTACACCTTC | TRBJ1-2 | TRBV27 | NA | NA
CASSLSTSAGVREQFF | TGTGCCAGCAGTTTATCCACGTCTGCGGGAGTCAGGGAGCAGTTCTTC | TRBJ2-1 | TRBV28 | NA | TRBD2
CASSLSASGGAQETQYF | TGTGCCAGCAGTTTATCGGCCAGCGGGGGGGCCCAAGAGACCCAGTACTTC | TRBJ2-5 | TRBV27 | NA | TRBD2
CASSLAAGPDTQYF | TGCGCCAGCAGCTTGGCGGCGGGACCTGATACGCAGTATTTT | TRBJ2-3 | TRBV5-1 | NA | NA
CASSEWPGTGGGYEQYF | TGTGCCAGCAGTGAATGGCCCGGGACAGGGGGCGGATACGAGCAGTACTTC | TRBJ2-7 | TRBV6-1 | NA | TRBD1
CASSFPDRFQPQHF | TGTGCCAGCAGTTTCCCGGACAGATTTCAGCCCCAGCATTTT | TRBJ1-5 | TRBV28 | NA | NA
CASSLGGDEQFF | TGTGCCAGCAGTTTAGGCGGGGATGAGCAGTTCTTC | TRBJ2-1 | TRBV28 | medium-sized | NA
CASSVASQETQYF | TGTGCCAGCAGCGTAGCCAGCCAAGAGACCCAGTACTTC | TRBJ2-5 | TRBV9 | few | NA
CASSQTLGVGDILNEQFF | TGTGCCAGCAGCCAAACTTTAGGAGTGGGGGACATTCTCAATGAGCAGTTCTTC | TRBJ2-1 | TRBV11-2 | NA | NA
CASSGQRRATNEKLFF | TGTGCCAGCAGTGGGCAAAGGAGGGCAACTAATGAAAAACTGTTTTTT | TRBJ1-4 | TRBV6-1 | few | NA
CASSPTGGNQPQHF | TGTGCCAGTAGTCCCACAGGGGGGAATCAGCCCCAGCATTTT | TRBJ1-5 | TRBV19 | NA | TRBD1
CASSPVPRDQPQHF | TGTGCCAGCTCCCCCGTCCCCAGGGATCAGCCCCAGCATTTT | TRBJ1-5 | TRBV18 | NA | NA
CASSEGGSYNEQFF | TGTGCCAGCAGCGAAGGGGGCAGCTACAATGAGCAGTTCTTC | TRBJ2-1 | TRBV11-3 | few | TRBD1
CAWSVGGQGTLAFF | TGTGCCTGGAGTGTTGGGGGACAGGGAACATTAGCTTTCTTT | TRBJ1-1 | TRBV30 | NA | TRBD1
CASSSTSLAERYQETQYF | TGTGCCAGCAGTTCCACCTCCCTAGCGGAGAGGTACCAAGAGACCCAGTACTTC | TRBJ2-5 | TRBV28 | once | TRBD2
CASRKAGGRNEQFF | TGTGCCAGTAGGAAGGCGGGGGGCAGGAATGAGCAGTTCTTC | TRBJ2-1 | TRBV19 | once | TRBD2
CASSPGGSSYEQYF | TGTGCCAGCAGCCCAGGCGGGAGCTCCTACGAGCAGTACTTC | TRBJ2-7 | TRBV7-2 | NA | TRBD2
CASTPRGQFYGYTF | TGTGCCAGCACCCCAAGGGGTCAGTTCTATGGCTACACCTTC | TRBJ1-2 | TRBV7-9 | NA | NA
CASSLQGFRETQYF | TGTGCCAGCAGTCTACAGGGGTTTCGGGAGACCCAGTACTTC | TRBJ2-5 | TRBV6-6 | once | TRBD1
CASSSGQGAHNEQFF | TGCGCCAGCAGCTCGGGACAGGGGGCCCACAATGAGCAGTTCTTC | TRBJ2-1 | TRBV5-1 | NA | TRBD1